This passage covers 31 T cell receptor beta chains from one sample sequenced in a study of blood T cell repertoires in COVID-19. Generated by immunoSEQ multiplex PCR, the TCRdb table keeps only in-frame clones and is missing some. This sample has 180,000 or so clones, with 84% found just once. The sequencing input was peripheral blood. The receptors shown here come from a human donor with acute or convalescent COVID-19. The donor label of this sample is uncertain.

The CDR3, as DNA: TGTGCCAGCAGCCCGGACAGTCCTAATTCACCCCTCCACTTT. Its protein product is CASSPDSPNSPLHF. This rearrangement joins TRBV7-9 to TRBJ1-6; D possibly corresponds to TRBD1 (6 bases). The CDR3 runs to 14 residues. Between the trimmed V and J ends, which lost 5 bases and 6 bases, there was a span of 11 bases. Germline values: CDR1 SEHNR, CDR2 FQNEAQ (reference sequence).

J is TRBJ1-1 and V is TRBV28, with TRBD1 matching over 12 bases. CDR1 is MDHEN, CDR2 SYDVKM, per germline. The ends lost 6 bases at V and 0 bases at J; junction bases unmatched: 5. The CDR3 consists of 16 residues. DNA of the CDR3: TGTGCCAGCAGGGGACAGGGGGCGACCCTGAACACTGAAGCTTTCTTT. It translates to CASRGQGATLNTEAFF.

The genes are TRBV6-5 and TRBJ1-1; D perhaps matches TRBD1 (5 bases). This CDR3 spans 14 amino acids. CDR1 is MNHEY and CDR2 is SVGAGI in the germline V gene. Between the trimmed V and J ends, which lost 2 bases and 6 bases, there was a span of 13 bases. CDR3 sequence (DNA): TGTGCCAGCAGTTACGGGGGGAGGAAAGCTGAAGCTTTCTTT. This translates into CASSYGGRKAEAFF.

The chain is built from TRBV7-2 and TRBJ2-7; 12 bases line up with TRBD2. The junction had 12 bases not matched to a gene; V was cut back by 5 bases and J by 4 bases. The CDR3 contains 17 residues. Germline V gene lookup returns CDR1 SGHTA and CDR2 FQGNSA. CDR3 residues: CASSPPLTSGSGYEQYF. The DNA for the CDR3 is TGTGCCAGCAGCCCCCCTCTGACTAGCGGGAGTGGGTACGAGCAGTACTTC.

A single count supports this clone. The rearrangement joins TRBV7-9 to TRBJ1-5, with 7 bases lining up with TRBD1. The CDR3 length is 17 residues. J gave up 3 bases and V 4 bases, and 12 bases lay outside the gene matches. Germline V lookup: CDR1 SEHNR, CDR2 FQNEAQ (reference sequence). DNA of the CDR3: TGTGCCAGCAGCTCAGACAGGGTGAGGACCTACAATCAGCCCCAGCATTTT. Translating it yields CASSSDRVRTYNQPQHF.

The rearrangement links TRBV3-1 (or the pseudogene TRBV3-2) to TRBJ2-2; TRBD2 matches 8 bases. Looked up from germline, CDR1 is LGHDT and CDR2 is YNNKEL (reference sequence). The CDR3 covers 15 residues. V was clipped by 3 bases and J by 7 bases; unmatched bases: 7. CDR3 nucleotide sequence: TGTGCCAGCAGCCAGGGAGCGGGAGAGGTCGGGGAGCTGTTTTTT. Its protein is CASSQGAGEVGELFF.

The CDR3 protein is CASSVEGARDTIYF. The CDR3 coding sequence is TGTGCCAGCAGCGTAGAGGGGGCACGGGACACCATATATTTT. The rearrangement joins TRBV9 to TRBJ1-3, with 7 bases lining up with TRBD1. Germline CDR1 is SGDLS and CDR2 is YYNGEE. This CDR3 has 14 residues. Trimming removed 0 bases from V and 8 bases from J; junction bases left unmatched: 5.

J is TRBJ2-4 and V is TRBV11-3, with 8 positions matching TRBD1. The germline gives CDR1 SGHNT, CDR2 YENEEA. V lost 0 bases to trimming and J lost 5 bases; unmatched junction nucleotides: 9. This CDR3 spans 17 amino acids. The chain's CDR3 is CASSLDYVPGQENIQYF. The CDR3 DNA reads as TGTGCCAGCAGCTTAGATTACGTACCGGGACAGGAAAACATTCAGTACTTC.

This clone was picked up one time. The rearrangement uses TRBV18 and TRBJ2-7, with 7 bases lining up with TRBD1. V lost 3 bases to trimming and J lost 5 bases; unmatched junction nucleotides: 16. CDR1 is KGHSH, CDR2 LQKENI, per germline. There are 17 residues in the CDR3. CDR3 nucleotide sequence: TGTGCCAGCTCACCCATAGGCTTTGGGCAGGGGGTGCACGAGCAGTACTTC. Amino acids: CASSPIGFGQGVHEQYF.

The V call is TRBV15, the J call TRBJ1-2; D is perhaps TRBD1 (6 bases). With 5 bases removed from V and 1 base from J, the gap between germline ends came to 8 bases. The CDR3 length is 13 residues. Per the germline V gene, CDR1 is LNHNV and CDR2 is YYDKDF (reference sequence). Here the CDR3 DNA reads TGTGCCACCAGCGCGGACAGTAACTATGGCTACACCTTC. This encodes CATSADSNYGYTF.

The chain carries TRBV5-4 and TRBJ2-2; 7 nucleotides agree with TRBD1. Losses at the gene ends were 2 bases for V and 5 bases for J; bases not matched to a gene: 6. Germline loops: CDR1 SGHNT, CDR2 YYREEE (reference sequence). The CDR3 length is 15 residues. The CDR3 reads CASSLQGSGTGELFF. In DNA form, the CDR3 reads TGTGCCAGCAGCTTACAGGGGAGTGGGACCGGGGAGCTGTTTTTT.

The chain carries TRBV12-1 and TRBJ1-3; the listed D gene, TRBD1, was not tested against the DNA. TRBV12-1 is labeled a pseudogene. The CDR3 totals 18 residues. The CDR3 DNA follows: TGTGCCAGCCCGAAGGCAGGGGCAAAGGTCCCAGCTGGAAACACCATATATTTT. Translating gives CASPKAGAKVPAGNTIYF.

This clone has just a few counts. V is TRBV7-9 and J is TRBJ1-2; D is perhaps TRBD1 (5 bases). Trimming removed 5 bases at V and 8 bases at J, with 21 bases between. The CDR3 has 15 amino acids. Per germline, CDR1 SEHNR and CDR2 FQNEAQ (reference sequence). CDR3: CASSPETRAQRGYTF. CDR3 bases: TGTGCCAGCAGCCCTGAGACCAGGGCTCAACGCGGCTACACCTTC.

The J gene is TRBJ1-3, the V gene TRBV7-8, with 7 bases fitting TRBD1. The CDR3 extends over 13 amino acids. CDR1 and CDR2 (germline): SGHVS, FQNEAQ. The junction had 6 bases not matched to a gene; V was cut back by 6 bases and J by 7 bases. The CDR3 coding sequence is TGTGCCAGCAGGGGGACAGTCGGGAACACCATATATTTT. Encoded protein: CASRGTVGNTIYF.

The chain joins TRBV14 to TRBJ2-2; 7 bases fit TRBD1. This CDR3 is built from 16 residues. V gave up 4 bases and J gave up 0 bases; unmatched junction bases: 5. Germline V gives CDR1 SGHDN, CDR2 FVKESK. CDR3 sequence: CASSPLGTANTGELFF. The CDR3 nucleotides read TGTGCCAGCAGCCCCCTGGGGACAGCGAACACCGGGGAGCTGTTTTTT.

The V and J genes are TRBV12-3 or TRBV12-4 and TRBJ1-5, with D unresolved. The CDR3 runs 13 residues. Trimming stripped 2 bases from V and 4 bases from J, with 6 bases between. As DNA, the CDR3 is TGTGCCAGCAGTTTAAACAGTAATCAGCCCCAGCATTTT. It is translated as CASSLNSNQPQHF.

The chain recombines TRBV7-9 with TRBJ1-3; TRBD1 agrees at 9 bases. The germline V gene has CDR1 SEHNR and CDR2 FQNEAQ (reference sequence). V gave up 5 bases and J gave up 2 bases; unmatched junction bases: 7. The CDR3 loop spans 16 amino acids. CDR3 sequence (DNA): TGTGCCAGCAGCGTCGGACAGGGGCTAGCTGGAAACACCATATATTTT. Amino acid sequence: CASSVGQGLAGNTIYF.

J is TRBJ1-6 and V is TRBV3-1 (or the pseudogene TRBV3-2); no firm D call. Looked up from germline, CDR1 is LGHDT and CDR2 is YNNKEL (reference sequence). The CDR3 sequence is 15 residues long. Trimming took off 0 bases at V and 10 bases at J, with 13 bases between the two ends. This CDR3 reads CASSQEVRGSSPLHF. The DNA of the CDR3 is TGTGCCAGCAGCCAAGAGGTCCGGGGTAGCTCACCCCTCCACTTT.

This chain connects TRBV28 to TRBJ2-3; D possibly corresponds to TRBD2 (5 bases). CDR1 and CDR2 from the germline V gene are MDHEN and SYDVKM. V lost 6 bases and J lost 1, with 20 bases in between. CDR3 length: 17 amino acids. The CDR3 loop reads CASSSPGGESRTDTQYF. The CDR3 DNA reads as TGTGCCAGCAGCTCCCCGGGTGGGGAGAGCCGCACAGATACGCAGTATTTT.

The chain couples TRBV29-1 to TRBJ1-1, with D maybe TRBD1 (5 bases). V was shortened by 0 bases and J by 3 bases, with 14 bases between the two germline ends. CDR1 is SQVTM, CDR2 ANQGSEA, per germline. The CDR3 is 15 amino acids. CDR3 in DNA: TGCAGCGTTGAAGAGTCAGGGATTGGATACACTGAAGCTTTCTTT. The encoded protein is CSVEESGIGYTEAFF.

This chain's CDR3 is CAGTGAYYSYNEQFF. CDR3 in DNA: TGCGCCGGAACAGGGGCCTATTACTCCTACAATGAGCAGTTCTTC. The chain employs TRBV23-1 and TRBJ2-1, with TRBD1 matching 7 bases. TRBV23-1 is labeled an ORF, and its function is uncertain. After removal of 11 bases from V and 0 bases from J, the junction contained 10 bases not matched to a gene. The CDR3 is made up of 15 amino acids.

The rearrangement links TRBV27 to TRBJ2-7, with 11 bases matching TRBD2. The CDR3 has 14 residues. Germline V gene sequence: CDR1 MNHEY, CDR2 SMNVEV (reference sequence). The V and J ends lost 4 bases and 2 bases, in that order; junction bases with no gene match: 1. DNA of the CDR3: TGTGCCAGCAGTTATAGCGGGAGGGCCTACGAGCAGTACTTC. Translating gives CASSYSGRAYEQYF.

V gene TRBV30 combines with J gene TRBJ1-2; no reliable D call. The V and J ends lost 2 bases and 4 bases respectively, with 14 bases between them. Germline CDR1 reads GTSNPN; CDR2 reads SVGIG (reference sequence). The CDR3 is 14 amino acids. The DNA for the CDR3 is TGTGCCTGGAGTTGGGAGAGTCGGAGCTATGGCTACACCTTC. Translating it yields CAWSWESRSYGYTF.

CDR3 sequence (DNA): TGTGCCAGTAGCGGTATTCCCGGGAGAGGATCCTACGAGCAGTACTTC. Protein sequence: CASSGIPGRGSYEQYF. The genes are TRBV19 and TRBJ2-7; tentative D call: TRBD2 (6 bases). The CDR3 length is 16 residues. Trimming shortened V by 6 bases and J by 1 base, and 19 bases separated the two germline ends. From germline, CDR1 is LNHDA and CDR2 SQIVND (reference sequence).

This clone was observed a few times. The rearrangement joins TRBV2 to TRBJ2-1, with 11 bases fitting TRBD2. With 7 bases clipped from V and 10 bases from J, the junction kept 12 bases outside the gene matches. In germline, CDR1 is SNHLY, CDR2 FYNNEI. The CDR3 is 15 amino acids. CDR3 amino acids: CASMPLAGGAGEQFF. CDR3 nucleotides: TGTGCCAGCATGCCCTTAGCGGGGGGGGCAGGGGAGCAGTTCTTC.

The CDR3 sequence: CASREVGGRGGYTF. The CDR3 DNA reads TGCGCCAGCAGGGAGGTCGGGGGGCGCGGTGGCTACACCTTC. This rearrangement joins TRBV5-1 to TRBJ1-2; D is possibly TRBD1 (6 bases). CDR1 is SGHRS, CDR2 YFSETQ, per germline. The CDR3 contains 14 residues. Trimming left V 5 bases short and J 7 bases short, with 18 bases between.

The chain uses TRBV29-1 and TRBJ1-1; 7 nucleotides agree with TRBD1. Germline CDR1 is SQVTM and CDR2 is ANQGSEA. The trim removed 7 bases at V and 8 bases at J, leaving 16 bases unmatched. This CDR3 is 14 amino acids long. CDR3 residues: CSAIPRGTDQEAFF. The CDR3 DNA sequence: TGCAGCGCAATACCCCGGGGGACAGACCAAGAAGCTTTCTTT. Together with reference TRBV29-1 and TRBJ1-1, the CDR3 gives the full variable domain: SAVISQKPSRDICQRGTSLTIQCQVDSQVTMMFWYRQQPGQSLTLIATANQGSEATYESGFVIDKFPISRPNLTFSTLTVSNMSPEDSSIYLCSAIPRGTDQEAFFGQGTRLTVV.

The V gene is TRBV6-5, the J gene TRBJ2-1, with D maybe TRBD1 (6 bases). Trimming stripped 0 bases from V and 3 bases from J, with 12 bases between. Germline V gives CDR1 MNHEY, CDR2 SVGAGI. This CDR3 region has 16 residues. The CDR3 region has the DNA TGTGCCAGCAGTTACTCGGCAGGGGTGTACTACAATGAGCAGTTCTTC. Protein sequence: CASSYSAGVYYNEQFF.

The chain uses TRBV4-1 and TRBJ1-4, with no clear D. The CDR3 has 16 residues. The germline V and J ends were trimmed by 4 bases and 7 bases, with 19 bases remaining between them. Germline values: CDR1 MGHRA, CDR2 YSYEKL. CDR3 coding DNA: TGCGCCAGCAGCCCGGAGGGAGGGCCAAGAGGTGAAAAACTGTTTTTT. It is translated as CASSPEGGPRGEKLFF.

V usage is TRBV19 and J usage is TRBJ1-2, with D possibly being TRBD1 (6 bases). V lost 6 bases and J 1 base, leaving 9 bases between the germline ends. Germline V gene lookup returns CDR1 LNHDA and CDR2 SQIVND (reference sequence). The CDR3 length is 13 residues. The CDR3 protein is CASRFRGNYGYTF. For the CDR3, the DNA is TGTGCCAGTAGGTTCAGGGGTAACTATGGCTACACCTTC.

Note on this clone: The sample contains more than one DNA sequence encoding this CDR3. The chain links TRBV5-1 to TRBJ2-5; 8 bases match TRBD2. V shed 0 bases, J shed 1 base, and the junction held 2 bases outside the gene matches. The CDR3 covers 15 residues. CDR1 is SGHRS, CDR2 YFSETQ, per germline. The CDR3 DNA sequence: TGCGCCAGCAGCTTGGCGGGGGGGCCCCAAGAGACCCAGTACTTC. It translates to CASSLAGGPQETQYF.